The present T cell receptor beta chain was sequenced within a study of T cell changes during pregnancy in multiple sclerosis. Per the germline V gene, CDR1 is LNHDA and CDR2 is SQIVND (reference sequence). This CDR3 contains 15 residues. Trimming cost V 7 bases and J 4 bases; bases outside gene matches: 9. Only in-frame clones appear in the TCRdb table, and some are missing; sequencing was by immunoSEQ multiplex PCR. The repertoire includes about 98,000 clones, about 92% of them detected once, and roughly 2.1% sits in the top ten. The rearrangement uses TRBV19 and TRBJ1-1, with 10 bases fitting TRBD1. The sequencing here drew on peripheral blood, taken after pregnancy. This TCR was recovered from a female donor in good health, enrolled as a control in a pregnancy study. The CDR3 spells CASTPTGGAGTEAFF. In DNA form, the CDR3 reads TGTGCCAGTACCCCGACAGGGGGCGCGGGCACTGAAGCTTTCTTT.